The sequence of this T cell receptor beta chain was determined in a study of early T cells in non-severe SARS-CoV-2 infection (dated by TCRdb to the early 2020s). Study-wide context: Because TCR sequencing was done on bulk RNA from unsorted whole blood, the alpha and beta chains could not be paired.

This was a case-control study nested in a cohort of healthcare workers in London, UK, who had nasopharyngeal swab PCR tests and blood samples taken every week. Between 23 and 31 March 2020, the week of the UK lockdown, healthcare workers were enrolled and then followed up weekly for as long as 16 weeks. Libraries were constructed by 5' RACE. Sequenced on a NextSeq 500. To correct for sequencing error and PCR bias, the TCR library protocol tagged individual cDNA molecules with unique molecular identifiers. Sequencing covered both TCR alpha and beta chains, and within each sample the abundances of alpha and beta sequences were tightly co-correlated. Under the source paper's analysis protocol: Decombinator V4 was used to annotate the V gene, J gene and CDR3 of the TCR sequences. TCRs were defined as expanded if a significant change between any two time points was detected under a Poisson model with p below 0.0001. TCR abundances were normalised to the total number of TCRs sequenced per sample and were expressed as counts per million. MAIT TCRs were defined by TRAV1-2 paired with TRAJ12, TRAJ20 or TRAJ33, and iNKT TCRs by TRAV10 paired with TRAJ18. VDJdb, accessed 1 November 2021, was searched for CMV, EBV and SARS-CoV-2 annotated TCRs, with TCRs annotated for multiple antigens excluded. TCRdb redid the processing of the public reads, applying fastp at Q25 and MiXCR, and retained in-frame beta chains. Every distinct CDR3 protein forms one entry, paired with its most common genes and DNA. These V and J calls are TCRdb output, not the study's own analysis. The sample table records some 59,000 distinct CDR3 sequences; around 9.3% of these occur just once. The top ten hold under 5% of the sample.

This clonotype was counted ten times or more. Its recognized antigen is unknown. No much larger clone exists at a distance of one base, and base qualities are not known. Trimming takes 0 bases from V and 1 base from J, and the germline ends sit 13 bases apart. The CDR3 numbers 16 residues from cysteine through phenylalanine. The entry retains the CDR3 DNA only, 48 bases that are in frame from base 1. CDR1 and CDR2, looked up from the germline V gene, are LGHNA and YNFKEQ. Study-wide conclusions, independent of this receptor: VDJdb matching was skewed toward anti-spike CD8 responses, so virus-specific expansions were likely underestimated and private and CD4 specificities were missed.

This sequence uses TRBV4-2 and TRBJ2-7; matching of 7 bases hints at TRBD2 as the D gene. This TCR came from an adult who was a healthcare worker with PCR-confirmed SARS-CoV-2 infection or an uninfected control (not recorded which). Sequencing was carried out using whole blood. The DNA sequence is given as TGTGCCAGCAGCCAAGATTTAGGGGGGGGATCCTACGAGCAGTACTTC. Its translation reads: CASSQDLGGGSYEQYF.